The rows below give T cell receptor beta chains drawn from one sample of a study of cytomegalovirus exposure and HLA in healthy donors. Here immunoSEQ multiplex PCR was the method, and the copy in TCRdb shows in-frame clones only, minus some. The table records 180,000 or so clones, 70% to 80% of them present only once. Input material: PBMCs. The receptors derive from a man between 18 and 35 years old in good health and CMV-seronegative. The CDR3 runs from the conserved cysteine through the conserved F or W. Each record gives: clone size, D gene, J gene, V gene, CDR3 DNA, CDR3 protein. D genes are given only for firm matches. A clone size is listed for some rows: how often the clone was seen (once, few, many), or a class if it is expanded.

NA,TRBD2,TRBJ2-5,TRBV18,TGTGCCAGCTCCCTCGCAGTCAGCGGGAGGGGAGAGACCCAGTACTTC,CASSLAVSGRGETQYF
NA,TRBD1,TRBJ1-1,TRBV27,TGTGCCAGCAGTACTGGGGCAGGGGGTTACAACACTGAAGCTTTCTTT,CASSTGAGGYNTEAFF
few,NA,TRBJ2-3,TRBV7-3,TGTGCCAGCAGCCCCCAGGGGGGTACGCAGTATTTT,CASSPQGGTQYF
NA,NA,TRBJ2-5,TRBV9,TGTGCCAGCAGCGTAGCTAGTGGCAGGGAAGAGACCCAGTACTTC,CASSVASGREETQYF
NA,TRBD2,TRBJ2-7,TRBV10-2,TGCGCCAGCAGGGGGGGGAGGGCGGGGTACGAGCAGTACTTC,CASRGGRAGYEQYF
NA,TRBD1,TRBJ1-2,TRBV6-5,TGTGCCAGCAGTTGGGACAGGGGGCTTATCTACTTC,CASSWDRGLIYF
NA,NA,TRBJ2-2,TRBV6-6,TGTGCCAGCAGTACCGGAGACGCCGGGGAGCTGTTTTTT,CASSTGDAGELFF
NA,NA,TRBJ1-1,TRBV4-1,TGCGCCAGCAGCCAAGAGTCCACAGGGTCGCGGGCTTTCTTT,CASSQESTGSRAFF
NA,NA,TRBJ2-2,TRBV7-6,TGTGCCAGCAGCTCGAATGGGGGGAGTATGGCCGGGGAGCTGTTTTTT,CASSSNGGSMAGELFF
NA,TRBD1,TRBJ1-5,TRBV19,TGTGCCAGTAGCCGCCGGGACAGCGATACTAATCAGCCCCAGCATTTT,CASSRRDSDTNQPQHF
few,NA,TRBJ1-2,TRBV28,TGTGCCAGCATCCAGGGTTTTGGCTATGGCTACACCTTC,CASIQGFGYGYTF
NA,NA,TRBJ1-2,TRBV6-4,TGTGCCAGCAGTGCGGGGGGAACGCGGGGCTACACCTTC,CASSAGGTRGYTF
NA,NA,TRBJ1-1,TRBV30,TGTGCCTGGAGCCCCCTGGAGCGGGGATCGAACACTGAAGCTTTCTTT,CAWSPLERGSNTEAFF
NA,TRBD1,TRBJ1-2,TRBV27,TGTGCCAGCAGACGACAGGGGGCTGGCTACACCTTC,CASRRQGAGYTF
NA,NA,TRBJ1-1,TRBV5-5,TGTGCCAGCAGCGCCGACCTTAGACAGGCTTGGGCTTTCTTT,CASSADLRQAWAFF
NA,NA,TRBJ1-1,TRBV5-1,TGCGCCAGCAGCTTGGGTTATGGACAGAACACTGAAGCTTTCTTT,CASSLGYGQNTEAFF
once,NA,TRBJ1-3,TRBV10-3,TGTGCCACCAACCCCGCAGGGGTGGCTGGAAACACCATATATTTT,CATNPAGVAGNTIYF
NA,NA,TRBJ2-7,TRBV7-2,TGTGCCAGCAGCCAACCGGGACTTACATACGAGCAGTACTTC,CASSQPGLTYEQYF
NA,NA,TRBJ1-2,TRBV6-1,TGTGCCAGCAGTGAGACAGCCTGGGTCAAGTTCGGCTACACCTTC,CASSETAWVKFGYTF
few,TRBD1,TRBJ1-2,TRBV2,TGTGCCAGCAGTGAACTGGGACAGGGGGCAGAGGGCTACACCTTC,CASSELGQGAEGYTF
NA,TRBD1,TRBJ2-7,TRBV9,TGTGCCAGCAGCCCCGGGACAGGGGGCGAGCAGTACTTC,CASSPGTGGEQYF
NA,NA,TRBJ1-1,TRBV28,TGTGCCAGCAGTCAGGGTATCTTCGACACTGAAGCTTTCTTT,CASSQGIFDTEAFF
once,TRBD1,TRBJ2-1,TRBV19,TGTGCCACTTGGGACAGGGATCGTCATGAGCAGTTCTTC,CATWDRDRHEQFF
NA,TRBD1,TRBJ1-6,TRBV5-1,TGCGCCAGCAGCTTGGCACAGGGGGGGGGTTCACCCCTCCACTTT,CASSLAQGGGSPLHF
NA,NA,TRBJ2-2,TRBV19,TGTGCCAGTAGTATAATGAGCACCGGGGAGCTGTTTTTT,CASSIMSTGELFF
NA,TRBD2,TRBJ2-7,TRBV29-1,TGCAGCGTTGTCTCCGGACTAGCGGCCTACGAGCAGTACTTC,CSVVSGLAAYEQYF
NA,NA,TRBJ1-5,TRBV6-5,TGTGCCAGCAGCCCCTCCCGGGACAACCATCAGCCCCAGCATTTT,CASSPSRDNHQPQHF
NA,TRBD1,TRBJ1-5,TRBV19,TGTGCCAGTAGTTTAGCAGGGACAGGGAGTGAGCCCCAGCATTTT,CASSLAGTGSEPQHF
NA,TRBD1,TRBJ2-7,TRBV28,TGTGCCAGCAGGCGGACAGGGTCCAACGAGCAGTACTTC,CASRRTGSNEQYF
few,TRBD1,TRBJ1-5,TRBV9,TGTGCCAGCGCGGTGGGGACAGACCCGAATCAGCCCCAGCATTTT,CASAVGTDPNQPQHF
NA,TRBD1,TRBJ2-5,TRBV9,TGTGCCAGCAGCGTAGGACAGGGGTTGGGGGAGACCCAGTACTTC,CASSVGQGLGETQYF
few,NA,TRBJ2-7,TRBV6-9,TGTGCCAGCAGTTGGTCAAGGGGTCTCTCCTACGAGCAGTACTTC,CASSWSRGLSYEQYF
NA,TRBD1,TRBJ1-1,TRBV29-1,TGCAGCGTTGAGGGGACAGGGCCCTTTGAAGCTTTCTTT,CSVEGTGPFEAFF
few,TRBD2,TRBJ2-5,TRBV5-1,TGCGCCAGCAGCTGGCAACTAGCGGGACGGGGAGAGACCCAGTACTTC,CASSWQLAGRGETQYF
few,TRBD1,TRBJ1-4,TRBV28,TGTGCCAGCACCCAACTCGGACAGGGCACTAATGAAAAACTGTTTTTT,CASTQLGQGTNEKLFF
NA,NA,TRBJ1-5,TRBV28,TGTGCCAGCAGCTCTGAGGAACCCCAGCATTTT,CASSSEEPQHF
NA,NA,TRBJ1-3,TRBV12-5,TGTGCTAGTATCCGACACGACTCTGGAAACACCATATATTTT,CASIRHDSGNTIYF
NA,NA,TRBJ2-3,TRBV19,TGTGCCAGTAGGGCTAGCGGCACAGATACGCAGTATTTT,CASRASGTDTQYF
NA,NA,TRBJ2-5,TRBV30,TGTGCCTGGAGTGTAGGGGACACGAAGACCCAGTACTTC,CAWSVGDTKTQYF
once,NA,TRBJ2-1,TRBV9,TGTGCCAGCGCCGCCTTTGCGGGGAGCTCCTACAATGAGCAGTTCTTC,CASAAFAGSSYNEQFF
NA,TRBD1,TRBJ2-1,TRBV19,TGTGCCAGTAGTATAGTTCCCTGGACAGGTACCTACAATGAGCAGTTCTTC,CASSIVPWTGTYNEQFF
NA,NA,TRBJ2-3,TRBV5-1,TGCGCCAGCAGGGCGAACGGGGTCTATCACACAGATACGCAGTATTTT,CASRANGVYHTDTQYF
NA,NA,TRBJ2-3,TRBV5-6,TGTGCCAGCAGCTTGGACCCCCTGCACGGTACGCAGTATTTT,CASSLDPLHGTQYF
NA,TRBD2,TRBJ2-3,TRBV13,TGTGCCAGCAGCTCGATGCGGGGGGCAGTCACAGATACGCAGTATTTT,CASSSMRGAVTDTQYF
once,NA,TRBJ2-3,TRBV6-5,TGTGCCAGCAGTCAGCGAGGGCCCACAGATACGCAGTATTTT,CASSQRGPTDTQYF